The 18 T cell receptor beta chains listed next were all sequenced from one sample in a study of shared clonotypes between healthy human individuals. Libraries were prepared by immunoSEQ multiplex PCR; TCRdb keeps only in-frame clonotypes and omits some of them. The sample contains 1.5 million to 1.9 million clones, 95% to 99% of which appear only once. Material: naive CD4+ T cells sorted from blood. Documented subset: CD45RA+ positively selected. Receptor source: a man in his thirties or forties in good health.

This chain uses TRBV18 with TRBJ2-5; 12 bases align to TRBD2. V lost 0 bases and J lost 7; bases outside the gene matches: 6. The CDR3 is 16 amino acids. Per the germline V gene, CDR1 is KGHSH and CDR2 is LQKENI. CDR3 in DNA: TGTGCCAGCTCACCACCGGGACTAGCGGGCCGCGGGACCCAGTACTTC. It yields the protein CASSPPGLAGRGTQYF.

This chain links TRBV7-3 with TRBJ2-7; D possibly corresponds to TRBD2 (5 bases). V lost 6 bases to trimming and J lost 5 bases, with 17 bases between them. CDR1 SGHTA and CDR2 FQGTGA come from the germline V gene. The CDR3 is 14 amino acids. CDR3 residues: CASSPGLGRHEQYF. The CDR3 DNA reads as TGTGCCAGCAGTCCCGGACTGGGCCGACACGAGCAGTACTTC.

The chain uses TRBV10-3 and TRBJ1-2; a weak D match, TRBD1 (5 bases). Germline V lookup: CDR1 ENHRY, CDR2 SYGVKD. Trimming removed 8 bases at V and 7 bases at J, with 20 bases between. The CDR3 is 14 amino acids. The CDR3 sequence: CAIDETGGGTGYTF. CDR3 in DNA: TGTGCCATCGACGAAACAGGAGGCGGTACTGGCTACACCTTC.

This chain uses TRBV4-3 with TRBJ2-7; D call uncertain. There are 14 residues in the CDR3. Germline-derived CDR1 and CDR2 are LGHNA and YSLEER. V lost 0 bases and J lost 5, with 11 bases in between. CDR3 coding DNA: TGCGCCAGCAGCCAAGAGGTAGGAAGGAACGAGCAGTACTTC. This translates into CASSQEVGRNEQYF.

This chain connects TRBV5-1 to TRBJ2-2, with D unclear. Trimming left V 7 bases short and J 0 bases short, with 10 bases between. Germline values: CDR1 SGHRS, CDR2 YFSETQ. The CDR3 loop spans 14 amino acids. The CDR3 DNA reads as TGCGCCAGCTGCGTGACTCCGAACACCGGGGAGCTGTTTTTT. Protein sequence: CASCVTPNTGELFF.

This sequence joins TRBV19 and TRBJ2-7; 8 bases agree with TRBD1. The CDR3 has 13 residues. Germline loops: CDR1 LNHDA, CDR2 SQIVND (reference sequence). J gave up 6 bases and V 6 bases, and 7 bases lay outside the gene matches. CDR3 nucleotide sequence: TGTGCCAGTAGGTCCGGGACAGGCTCCGAGCAGTACTTC. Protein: CASRSGTGSEQYF.

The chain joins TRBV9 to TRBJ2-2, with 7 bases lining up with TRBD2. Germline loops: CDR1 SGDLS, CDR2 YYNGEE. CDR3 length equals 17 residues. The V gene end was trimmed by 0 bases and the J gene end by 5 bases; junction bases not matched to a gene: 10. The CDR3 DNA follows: TGTGCCAGCAGCGTAGAGCCCTCGGGGGGAAGGACCGGGGAGCTGTTTTTT. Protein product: CASSVEPSGGRTGELFF. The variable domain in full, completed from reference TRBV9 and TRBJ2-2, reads DSGVTQTPKHLITATGQRVTLRCSPRSGDLSVYWYQQSLDQGLQFLIQYYNGEERAKGNILERFSAQQFPDLHSELNLSSLELGDSALYFCASSVEPSGGRTGELFFGEGSRLTVL.

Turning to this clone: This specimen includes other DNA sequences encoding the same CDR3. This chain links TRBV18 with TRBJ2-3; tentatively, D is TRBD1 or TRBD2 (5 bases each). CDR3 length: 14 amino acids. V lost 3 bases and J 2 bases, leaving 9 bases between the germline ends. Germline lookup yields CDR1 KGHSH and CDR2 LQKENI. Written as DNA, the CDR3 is TGTGCCAGCTCACCGCAGGGAGCCACAGATACGCAGTATTTT. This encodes CASSPQGATDTQYF. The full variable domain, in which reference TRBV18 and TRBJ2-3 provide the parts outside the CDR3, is NAGVMQNPRHLVRRRGQEARLRCSPMKGHSHVYWYRQLPEEGLKFMVYLQKENIIDESGMPKERFSAEFPKEGPSILRIQQVVRGDSAAYFCASSPQGATDTQYFGPGTRLTVL.

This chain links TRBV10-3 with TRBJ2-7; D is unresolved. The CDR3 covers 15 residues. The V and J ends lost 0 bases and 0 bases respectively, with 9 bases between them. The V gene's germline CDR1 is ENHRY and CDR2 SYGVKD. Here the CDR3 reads CAISESDKPSYEQYF. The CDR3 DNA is TGTGCCATCAGTGAGTCTGACAAACCCTCCTACGAGCAGTACTTC.

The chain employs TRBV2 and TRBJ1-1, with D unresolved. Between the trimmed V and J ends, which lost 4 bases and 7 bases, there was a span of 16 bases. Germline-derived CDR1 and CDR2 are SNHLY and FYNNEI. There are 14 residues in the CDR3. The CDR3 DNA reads TGTGCCAGCAGTGTCGGGGTTGGAAAGTATGAAGCTTTCTTT. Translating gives CASSVGVGKYEAFF.

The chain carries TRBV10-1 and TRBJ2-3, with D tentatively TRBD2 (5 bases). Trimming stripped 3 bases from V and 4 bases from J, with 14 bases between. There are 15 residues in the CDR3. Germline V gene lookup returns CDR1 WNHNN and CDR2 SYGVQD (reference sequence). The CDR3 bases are TGCGCCAGCAGTGATGACGGGAAAGGTCCAGATACGCAGTATTTT. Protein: CASSDDGKGPDTQYF.

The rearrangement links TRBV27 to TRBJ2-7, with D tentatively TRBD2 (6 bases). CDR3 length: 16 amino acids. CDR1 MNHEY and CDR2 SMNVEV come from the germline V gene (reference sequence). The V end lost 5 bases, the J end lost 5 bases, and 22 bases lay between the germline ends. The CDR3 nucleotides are TGTGCCAGCAGTCCATTTTCGAGACTAGGGTTTCACGAGCAGTACTTC. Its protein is CASSPFSRLGFHEQYF.

CDR3 residues: CASSEVGSRDTQYF. The CDR3 coding sequence is TGTGCCAGCAGTGAGGTCGGTAGTAGAGATACGCAGTATTTT. This chain uses TRBV6-1 with TRBJ2-3; D gene uncertain. The CDR3 is 14 amino acids. Germline V gene data show CDR1 as MNHNS and CDR2 as SASEGT. V was trimmed by 3 bases and J by 5 bases, leaving 12 bases between them.

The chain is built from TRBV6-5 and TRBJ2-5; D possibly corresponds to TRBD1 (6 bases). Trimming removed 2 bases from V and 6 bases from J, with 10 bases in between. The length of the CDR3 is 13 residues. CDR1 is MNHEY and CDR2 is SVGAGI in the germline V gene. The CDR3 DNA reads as TGTGCCAGCAGTTACCAGGGGTGGAAGACCCAGTACTTC. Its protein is CASSYQGWKTQYF.

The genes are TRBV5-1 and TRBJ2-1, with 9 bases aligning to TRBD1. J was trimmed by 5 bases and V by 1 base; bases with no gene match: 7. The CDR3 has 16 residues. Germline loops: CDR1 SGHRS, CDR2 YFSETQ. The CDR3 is CASSLFWTGVNNEQFF. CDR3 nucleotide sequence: TGCGCCAGCAGCTTGTTTTGGACAGGGGTGAACAATGAGCAGTTCTTC.

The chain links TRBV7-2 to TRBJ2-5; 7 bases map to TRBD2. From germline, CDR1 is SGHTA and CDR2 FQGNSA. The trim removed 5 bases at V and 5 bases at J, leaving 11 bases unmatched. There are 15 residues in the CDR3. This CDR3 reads CASSHGLGREETQYF. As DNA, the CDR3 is TGTGCCAGCAGCCATGGCCTTGGGAGGGAGGAGACCCAGTACTTC.

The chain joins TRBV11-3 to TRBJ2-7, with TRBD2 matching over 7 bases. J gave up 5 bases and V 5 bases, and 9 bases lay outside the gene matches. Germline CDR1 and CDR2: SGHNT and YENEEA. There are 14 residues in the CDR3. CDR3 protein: CASSPRPAGNEQYF. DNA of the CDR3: TGTGCCAGCAGCCCCCGTCCAGCGGGGAACGAGCAGTACTTC.

The CDR3 DNA sequence: TGTGCCAGCAGCTTGGGGACGACCGGGGCTAACTATGGCTACACCTTC. This translates into CASSLGTTGANYGYTF. This chain joins TRBV5-4 and TRBJ1-2; D call uncertain. This CDR3 has 16 residues. Trimming shortened V by 0 bases and J by 0 bases, and 12 bases separated the two germline ends. Per germline, CDR1 SGHNT and CDR2 YYREEE (reference sequence).